Judged by abundance, the clone carrying this TCR beta chain is medium-sized. The antigen is unknown. The repertoire came from unfractionated whole blood and reflected all unsorted peripheral T cells. Reverse transcription used around 540 ng RNA and constant-region primers for alpha and beta. Separate chain-specific third strand synthesis with multiplexing indices produced the alpha and beta libraries. Each molecule carried a 12-nucleotide identifier made of two joined random hexamers added before amplification. TCRdb redid the calling of the 5' RACE reads with MiXCR, one entry per CDR3 protein. The profile covers around 4,300 distinct CDR3 sequences, with roughly 8.3% appearing a single time and 25% to 30% taken by the ten largest. These data come from a study of HIV-infected patients and healthy controls. The germline V and J ends were trimmed by 2 bases and 1 base, with 8 bases remaining between them. This CDR3 contains 14 residues. Germline CDR1 MDHEN, CDR2 SYDVKM.

Study-level findings and limits: Compared with healthy controls, HIV-infected patients showed less CDR3 sharing between individuals.

Sample: blood, taken before antiretroviral therapy. The receptor was isolated from an adult with HIV infection. The V and J genes are TRBV28 and TRBJ1-1; no clear D. Written as DNA, the CDR3 is TGTGCCAGCAGTTTACGAAACAGGAACACTGAAGCTTTCTTT. Amino acids: CASSLRNRNTEAFF.